This T cell receptor (beta chain) stems from a study of blood T cells in healthy people across ages. This clonotype was seen only a few times. The authors ran a second PCR of 7 to 11 cycles using a sample-barcoded 5' primer and a J-beta primer mix. TCRdb reprocessed the 5' RACE reads via MiXCR and lists one record per CDR3 protein. The repertoire includes about 1.4 million distinct CDR3 sequences, roughly 64% of them detected once, and about 6.7% sits in the top ten. Material: blood. The source is a man between 18 and 35 years old in good health.

The CDR3 bases are TGTGCCAGCAGTCCCGAAGGGTTCTACGAGCAGTACTTC. Translation: CASSPEGFYEQYF. The chain is built from TRBV5-5 and TRBJ2-5; no firm D call. The J call could be wrong; TRBJ2-7 is a better fit for the DNA end. Germline V gives CDR1 SGHKS, CDR2 YYEKEE (reference sequence). The CDR3 spans 13 residues.